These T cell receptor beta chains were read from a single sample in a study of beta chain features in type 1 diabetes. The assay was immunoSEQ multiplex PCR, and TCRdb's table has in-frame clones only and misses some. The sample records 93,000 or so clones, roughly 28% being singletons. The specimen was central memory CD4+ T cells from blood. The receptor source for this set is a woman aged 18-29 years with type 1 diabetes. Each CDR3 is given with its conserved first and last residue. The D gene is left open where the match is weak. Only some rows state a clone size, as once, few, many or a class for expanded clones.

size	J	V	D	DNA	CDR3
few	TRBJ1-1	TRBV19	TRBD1	TGTGCCAGTAGTAATGCGGGACAGTGGGAATTTGAAGCTTTCTTT	CASSNAGQWEFEAFF
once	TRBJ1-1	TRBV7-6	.	TGTGCCAGCAGCTTAGAAGGGGCAGGGAAGACTGAAGCTTTCTTT	CASSLEGAGKTEAFF
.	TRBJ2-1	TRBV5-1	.	TGCGCCAGCAGCTGGCAGGGGTATAACGATGAGCAGTTCTTC	CASSWQGYNDEQFF
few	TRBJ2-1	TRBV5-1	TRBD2	TGCGCCAGCAGCTTGATGGCGGGAGGGCCCGGTGAGCAGTTCTTC	CASSLMAGGPGEQFF
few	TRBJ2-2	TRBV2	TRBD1	TGTGCCAGCTCCGCCCGAAGACAGGGGGGAACCGGGGAGCTGTTTTTT	CASSARRQGGTGELFF
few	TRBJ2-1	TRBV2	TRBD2	TGTGCCAGCAGTGAGGGGACTAGCGGCCAGCAGTTCTTC	CASSEGTSGQQFF
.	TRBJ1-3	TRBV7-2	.	TGTGCCAGCAGCTTAGCCGTGACAGTCTCTGGAAACACCATATATTTT	CASSLAVTVSGNTIYF
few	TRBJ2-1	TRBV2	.	TGTGCCAGCAGCGGAACTAGTTTGGAGCAGTTCTTC	CASSGTSLEQFF
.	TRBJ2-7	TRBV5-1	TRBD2	TGCGCCAGCAGCTCGTCCGGGACTAGCGGACTGGGGGAGCAGTACTTC	CASSSSGTSGLGEQYF
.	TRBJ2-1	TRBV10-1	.	TGCGCCAGCAGTGAGGAAGGGGCGGCAACGGATGAGCAGTTCTTC	CASSEEGAATDEQFF
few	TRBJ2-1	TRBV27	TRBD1	TGTGCCAGCAGTTTATCGCCGGGACAGGGGACCGGGTCGGAGTTCTTC	CASSLSPGQGTGSEFF
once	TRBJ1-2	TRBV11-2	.	TGTGCCAGCAGCTGGGACGGACAGTATGGCTACACCTTC	CASSWDGQYGYTF
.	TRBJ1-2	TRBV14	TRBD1	TGTGCCAGCAGCCTCACCCTGGACAGGCTCTACACCTTC	CASSLTLDRLYTF
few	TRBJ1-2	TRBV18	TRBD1	TGTGCCAGCTCACCAGGGGACAGGTTTGGCTACACCTTC	CASSPGDRFGYTF
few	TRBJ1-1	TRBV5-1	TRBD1	TGCGCCAGCAGCCCTCAGGGGGATGCTGAAGCTTTCTTT	CASSPQGDAEAFF
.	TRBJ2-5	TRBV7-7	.	TGTGCCAGCAGCCCCTCGACTTCACAAGAGACCCAGTACTTC	CASSPSTSQETQYF
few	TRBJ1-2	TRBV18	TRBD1	TGTGCCAGCTCACCAATCATGTCAGGGGGGTATGGCTACACCTTC	CASSPIMSGGYGYTF
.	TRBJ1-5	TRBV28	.	TGTGCCAGCAGACAGATGAATCAGCCCCAGCATTTT	CASRQMNQPQHF
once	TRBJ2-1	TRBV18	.	TGTGCCAGCTCATTCACAGGGAAGGGTAATGAGCAGTTCTTC	CASSFTGKGNEQFF
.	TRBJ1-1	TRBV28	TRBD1	TGTGCCAGCAGTTTATTGGACAGGTCTCTGAACACTGAAGCTTTCTTT	CASSLLDRSLNTEAFF
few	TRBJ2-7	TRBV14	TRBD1	TGTGCCAGCAGCCCACGCCGGACAGGGAACGAGCAGTACTTC	CASSPRRTGNEQYF
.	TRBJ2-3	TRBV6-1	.	TGTGCCAGCAGTTATGACGGCCCGGGGGATACGCAGTATTTT	CASSYDGPGDTQYF
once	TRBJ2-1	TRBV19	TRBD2	TGTGCCAGTAGTGTCCCGGGACTAGCAAGTACCAATGAGCAGTTCTTC	CASSVPGLASTNEQFF
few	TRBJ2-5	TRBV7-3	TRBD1	TGTGCCAGCAGCTTAAGTGGGACAGGGGGAGAGACCCAGTACTTC	CASSLSGTGGETQYF
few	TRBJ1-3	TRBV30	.	TGTGCCTGGAGCAACGGGGGAGCTGGAAACACCATATATTTT	CAWSNGGAGNTIYF
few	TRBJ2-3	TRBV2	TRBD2	TGTGCCAGCAGTGATCTGACTAGCGGCAACTTTAGGCCAGATACGCAGTATTTT	CASSDLTSGNFRPDTQYF
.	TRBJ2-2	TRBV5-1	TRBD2	TGCGCCAGCAGCACTAGCGGGATTGTTACCGGGGAGCTGTTTTTT	CASSTSGIVTGELFF
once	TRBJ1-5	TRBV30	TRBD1	TGTGCCTGGAGCGCCAGGGGGTCCCTGAATCAGCCCCAGCATTTT	CAWSARGSLNQPQHF
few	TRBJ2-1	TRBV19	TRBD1	TGTGCCAGTAGTATCCCGGACAGGGGGAAGCAGTTCTTC	CASSIPDRGKQFF
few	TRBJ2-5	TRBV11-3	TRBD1	TGTGCCAGCAGCCGCGACAGGGGCCAAGAGACCCAGTACTTC	CASSRDRGQETQYF
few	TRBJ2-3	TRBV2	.	TGTGCCAGCAGTTCCGACTCTAATACGCAGTATTTT	CASSSDSNTQYF
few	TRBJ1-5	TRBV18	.	TGTGCCAGCTCGCCAGGACATCTCGGTCAGCCCCAGCATTTT	CASSPGHLGQPQHF
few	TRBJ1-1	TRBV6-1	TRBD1	TGTGCCAGCAGTGGGGGACAGATGAACACTGAAGCTTTCTTT	CASSGGQMNTEAFF
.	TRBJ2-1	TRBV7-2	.	TGTGCCAGCAGGGCGGACAGTTGGCAGTTCTTC	CASRADSWQFF
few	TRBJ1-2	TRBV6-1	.	TGTGCCAGCAGTGAGGACAGTTCCTATGGCTACACCTTC	CASSEDSSYGYTF
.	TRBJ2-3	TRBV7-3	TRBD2	TGTGCCAGCAGCTTAGCGGGAGTGAGCACAGATACGCAGTATTTT	CASSLAGVSTDTQYF
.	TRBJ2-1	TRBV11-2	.	TGTGCCAGCAGCTCAGGTTCCGTAAAGCAGTTCTTC	CASSSGSVKQFF
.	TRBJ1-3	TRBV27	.	TGTGCCAGCAGTCGGGGAAACACCATATATTTT	CASSRGNTIYF
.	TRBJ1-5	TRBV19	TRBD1	TGTGCCAGTAGTCCATCGACAGGGACGGGTGGTCAGCCCCAGCATTTT	CASSPSTGTGGQPQHF
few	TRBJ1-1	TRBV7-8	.	TGTGCCAGCAGCTTAGGTTACAGGGCCAAAAACACTGAAGCTTTCTTT	CASSLGYRAKNTEAFF
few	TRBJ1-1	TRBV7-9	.	TGTGCCAGCAGTTTCGAATCCGGGGCTGAAGCTTTCTTT	CASSFESGAEAFF
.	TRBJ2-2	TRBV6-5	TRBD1	TGTGCCAGCAGTTCATGGACAGGGTTTAACACCGGGGAGCTGTTTTTT	CASSSWTGFNTGELFF
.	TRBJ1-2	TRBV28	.	TGTGCCAGCAGTTTTTCGGGGGTTGACTATGGCTACACCTTC	CASSFSGVDYGYTF
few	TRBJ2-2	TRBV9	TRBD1	TGTGCCAGCAGCACTCGGACAGGGTCCGGGGAGCTGTTTTTT	CASSTRTGSGELFF
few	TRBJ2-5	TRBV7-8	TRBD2	TGTGCCAGCAGCTTAGCAGCGGGAGGGGAGACCCAGTACTTC	CASSLAAGGETQYF
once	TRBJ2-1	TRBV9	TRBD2	TGTGCCAGCAGCTTCCCGGGACTAGCGGGGTCCAATGAGCAGTTCTTC	CASSFPGLAGSNEQFF
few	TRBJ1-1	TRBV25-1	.	TGTGCCAGCAGTAGGGGGAACACTGAAGCTTTCTTT	CASSRGNTEAFF
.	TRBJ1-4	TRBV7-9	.	TGTGCCAGCAGCCAAGGGGTACCTAATGAAAAACTGTTTTTT	CASSQGVPNEKLFF
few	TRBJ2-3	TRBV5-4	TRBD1	TGTGCCAGCAGCCAAGGGGCAGGGGGCGGAACAGATACGCAGTATTTT	CASSQGAGGGTDTQYF
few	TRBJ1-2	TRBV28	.	TGTGCCAGCAGCCAGGGATCCACTAACTATGGCTACACCTTC	CASSQGSTNYGYTF